This paragraph covers one T cell receptor (beta chain) sequence. Its antigen remains unidentified. Germline-derived CDR1 and CDR2 are SGHKS and YYEKEE (reference sequence). Unmatched junction bases numbered 5, after V lost 3 bases and J lost 3 bases. The length of the CDR3 is 15 residues. These data originate in a study of immune evolution from preneoplasia to lung adenocarcinoma. Looking at the study overall: HLA loss of heterozygosity: around 6.5% AIS, about 15% MIA, more than 25% ADC, none AAH. Study-wide results and limits: KRAS-mutant nodules had the highest T cell clonality.

Histologic diagnosis was independently verified by two lung pathologists. After pathologic assessment, macro-dissection selected premalignant or tumor cells for extraction. TCRdb keeps only in-frame clones here, not all; method: immunoSEQ multiplex PCR. The data contain tens of thousands of clones, roughly 74% of them singletons. Sequenced: FFPE invasive lung adenocarcinoma tissue. The V and J genes are TRBV5-5 and TRBJ1-2; 10 bases agree with TRBD1. The sequence came from a person aged 55 to 75 with invasive lung adenocarcinoma. Some clones in this sample may be carry-over from other donors' samples. The CDR3 region has the DNA TGTGCCAGCAGCTACGACAGGGGGCAGGACTATGGCTACACCTTC. This encodes CASSYDRGQDYGYTF.